These 20 T cell receptor beta chains were all obtained from the same sample, sequenced in a study of shared clonotypes between healthy human individuals (TCRdb year 2020). Library preparation used the immunoSEQ multiplex PCR assay. TCRdb provides this immuneACCESS table in a form limited to in-frame rearrangements. Some clones are lacking; in checked studies, under half of them reflect an unresolved V gene, and why the rest are absent is not known. The sample table shows 2 million to 2.5 million clones, and around 92% are seen once. More than 0.35% of the sample is in the top ten clones. Material for sequencing was naive CD4+ T cells from PBMCs. The sample's cell subset or site label is to be understood as: CD45RA+ positively selected. Receptors were obtained from a man in his late teens or twenties in good health. Some clones in this sample may be carry-over from other donors' samples.

This chain connects TRBV4-1 to TRBJ1-4; no definite D call. The CDR3 spans 13 residues. The ends were cut back, 0 bases at V and 8 bases at J, with 7 bases in the middle. Germline CDR1 is MGHRA and CDR2 is YSYEKL. The CDR3 sequence is CASSQELGEKLFF. As DNA, the CDR3 is TGCGCCAGCAGCCAAGAACTAGGGGAAAAACTGTTTTTT.

The V and J genes are TRBV9 and TRBJ2-1; 8 positions match TRBD1. Germline values: CDR1 SGDLS, CDR2 YYNGEE. The V and J ends lost 0 bases and 6 bases, in that order; junction bases with no gene match: 2. The CDR3 covers 14 residues. The CDR3 region is CASSVAQGANEQFF. Here the CDR3 DNA reads TGTGCCAGCAGCGTAGCCCAGGGGGCCAATGAGCAGTTCTTC.

The J gene is TRBJ1-5, the V gene TRBV28; D not resolved. Germline V gene lookup returns CDR1 MDHEN and CDR2 SYDVKM. Trimming stripped 6 bases from V and 2 bases from J, with 11 bases between. The CDR3 contains 14 residues. In nucleotides, the CDR3 is TGTGCCAGCAGCCCAACGAGAGGCAATCAGCCCCAGCATTTT. It specifies CASSPTRGNQPQHF.

The rearrangement joins TRBV11-2 to TRBJ1-4, with D perhaps matching TRBD1 (5 bases). The V end was cut by 3 bases, the J end by 8 bases, with 13 bases between. Per germline, CDR1 SGHAT and CDR2 FQNNGV. CDR3 length: 14 amino acids. The CDR3 loop reads CASSLGPLREKLFF. CDR3 DNA: TGTGCCAGCAGCTTGGGACCGCTTAGGGAAAAACTGTTTTTT.

The J gene is TRBJ1-3, the V gene TRBV6-6; weak D call: TRBD1 (5 bases). The germline gives CDR1 MNHNY, CDR2 SVGAGI (reference sequence). The CDR3 runs 15 residues. The V and J ends lost 6 bases and 4 bases respectively, with 16 bases between them. In DNA form, the CDR3 reads TGTGCCAGCAGATCACCGGGACTTGGGGGAAACACCATATATTTT. It codes for CASRSPGLGGNTIYF.

About this clone: Distinct nucleotide sequences in the sample also encode this CDR3. The J gene is TRBJ2-5, the V gene TRBV9; unclear D gene. CDR3 length: 13 residues. V was clipped by 0 bases and J by 3 bases, with 6 bases between them. Germline lookup yields CDR1 SGDLS and CDR2 YYNGEE. CDR3 sequence: CASSVDREETQYF. CDR3 coding DNA: TGTGCCAGCAGCGTAGACCGCGAAGAGACCCAGTACTTC.

The chain has TRBV21-1 and TRBJ2-7; the DNA was not compared with TRBD2, the D call given in the table. TRBV21-1 is recorded as a pseudogene. This CDR3 has 14 amino acids. CDR3 loop: CARRGRTFRDEQYF. The CDR3 coding sequence is TGTGCCAGGCGGGGGAGGACCTTTAGGGACGAGCAGTACTTC.

V usage is TRBV27 and J usage is TRBJ2-7; D is uncertain. There are 14 residues in the CDR3. The germline V and J ends were trimmed by 6 bases and 0 bases, with 12 bases remaining between them. Germline V gene data show CDR1 as MNHEY and CDR2 as SMNVEV (reference sequence). The CDR3 spells CASRLIGSSYEQYF. The CDR3 nucleotides are TGTGCCAGCAGGCTAATCGGGTCCTCCTACGAGCAGTACTTC.

The J gene is TRBJ2-3, the V gene TRBV6-1; no reliable D call. The CDR3 length is 13 residues. V shed 6 bases and J shed 2 bases, with 9 bases lying between them. Germline V gives CDR1 MNHNS, CDR2 SASEGT. Here the CDR3 reads CASSGGYTDTQYF. The CDR3 region has the DNA TGTGCCAGCAGCGGCGGATACACAGATACGCAGTATTTT.

The chain uses TRBV6-6 and TRBJ1-1; 7 bases fit TRBD1. CDR3 size: 13 residues. V shed 6 bases and J 4 bases; nucleotides not matched to a gene: 5. Per germline, CDR1 MNHNY and CDR2 SVGAGI (reference sequence). As DNA, the CDR3 is TGTGCCAGCAGGACGACAGGGCCCACTGAAGCTTTCTTT. The encoded protein is CASRTTGPTEAFF.

V and J are TRBV7-9 and TRBJ2-1; D may be TRBD1 (5 bases). The CDR3 is made up of 16 amino acids. Trimming removed 5 bases at V and 7 bases at J, with 21 bases between. CDR1 SEHNR and CDR2 FQNEAQ come from the germline V gene (reference sequence). The CDR3, as DNA: TGTGCCAGCAGCCAAAAAAATACAGGTTTGGGAAATGAGCAGTTCTTC. Its translation is CASSQKNTGLGNEQFF.

The chain employs TRBV6-1 and TRBJ2-3; D is undetermined. Per the germline V gene, CDR1 is MNHNS and CDR2 is SASEGT. V was trimmed by 0 bases and J by 8 bases, leaving 12 bases between them. The CDR3 sequence is 14 residues long. Here the CDR3 reads CASSEAGFVFTQYF. In nucleotides, the CDR3 is TGTGCCAGCAGTGAAGCTGGATTTGTTTTTACGCAGTATTTT.

V gene TRBV6-6 combines with J gene TRBJ1-6; the D gene is possibly TRBD1 (6 bases). Per the germline V gene, CDR1 is MNHNY and CDR2 is SVGAGI (reference sequence). The CDR3 has 14 amino acids. The V and J ends lost 6 bases and 10 bases respectively, with 16 bases between them. The CDR3 DNA sequence: TGTGCCAGCAGCGCGGGGGCGACTCGATCACCCCTCCACTTT. This codes for CASSAGATRSPLHF.

This CDR3 is CASSRTGGGNEKLFF. DNA of the CDR3: TGTGCCAGCTCACGAACAGGGGGCGGAAATGAAAAACTGTTTTTT. The V call is TRBV18, the J call TRBJ1-4; 9 positions match TRBD1. The CDR3 is 15 amino acids. V shed 4 bases and J 5 bases; nucleotides not matched to a gene: 5. Looked up from germline, CDR1 is KGHSH and CDR2 is LQKENI. The whole variable domain, remainder taken from reference TRBV18 and TRBJ1-4, is NAGVMQNPRHLVRRRGQEARLRCSPMKGHSHVYWYRQLPEEGLKFMVYLQKENIIDESGMPKERFSAEFPKEGPSILRIQQVVRGDSAAYFCASSRTGGGNEKLFFGSGTQLSVL.

The V gene is TRBV9, the J gene TRBJ2-2; D is unclear. From germline, CDR1 is SGDLS and CDR2 YYNGEE. Trimming stripped 0 bases from V and 2 bases from J, with 8 bases between. The CDR3 runs 15 residues. The CDR3 loop reads CASSVGTYNTGELFF. CDR3 coding DNA: TGTGCCAGCAGCGTAGGGACCTACAACACCGGGGAGCTGTTTTTT.

This chain uses TRBV7-9 with TRBJ2-3, with D possibly matching TRBD2 (6 bases). The V end lost 1 base, the J end lost 0 bases, and 17 bases lay between the germline ends. CDR3 size: 18 residues. Germline loops: CDR1 SEHNR, CDR2 FQNEAQ (reference sequence). The CDR3 loop reads CASSLVEGLTTSTDTQYF. The CDR3 DNA reads TGTGCCAGCAGCTTAGTCGAGGGACTTACAACTAGCACAGATACGCAGTATTTT.

This chain links TRBV30 with TRBJ2-1, with 11 nucleotides matching TRBD2. The V gene end was trimmed by 3 bases and the J gene end by 9 bases; junction bases not matched to a gene: 16. This CDR3 has 17 amino acids. CDR1 is GTSNPN, CDR2 SVGIG, per germline (reference sequence). The CDR3 spells CAWRKYSIAGGPSEQFF. The CDR3, as DNA: TGTGCCTGGAGGAAGTACAGTATAGCGGGAGGGCCATCTGAGCAGTTCTTC.

V is TRBV9 and J is TRBJ1-1, with D perhaps TRBD1 (6 bases). CDR3 length equals 15 residues. Germline values: CDR1 SGDLS, CDR2 YYNGEE. The V end lost 2 bases, the J end lost 1 base, and 12 bases lay between the germline ends. CDR3 sequence: CASSVLTGPNTEAFF. The CDR3, as DNA: TGTGCCAGCAGCGTCCTGACAGGCCCGAACACTGAAGCTTTCTTT.

The genes are TRBV2 and TRBJ2-1; no clear D gene. CDR1 SNHLY and CDR2 FYNNEI come from the germline V gene. V was shortened by 0 bases and J by 13 bases, with 13 bases between the two germline ends. The CDR3 sequence is 13 residues long. The CDR3 loop reads CASSEALEDRQFF. CDR3 DNA sequence: TGTGCCAGCAGTGAAGCGCTTGAGGACCGCCAGTTCTTC.

Remarks on this clone: This sample includes further DNA sequences coding for the same CDR3. This chain links TRBV5-1 with TRBJ1-1; D call uncertain. The CDR3 is 14 residues long. Germline V gene sequence: CDR1 SGHRS, CDR2 YFSETQ. V was cut by 0 bases and J by 2 bases, with 8 bases left in between. CDR3 sequence reads: CASSLGLGNTEAFF. The CDR3 coding sequence is TGCGCCAGCAGCTTGGGACTGGGTAACACTGAAGCTTTCTTT.